The source of this T cell receptor (beta chain) is a study of lung T cells in sarcoidosis with Löfgren's syndrome (dated by TCRdb to about 2017). For the study in its entirety: Sarcoidosis was characterized as a granulomatous disease that is mostly pulmonary, in which CD4+ T cells accumulate in bronchoalveolar lavage fluid. The repertoire analyses were focused on Lofgren's syndrome patients.

This clonotype has only one observation. Its antigen remains undetermined. This could be a read error, since a much larger clone is one nucleotide away. CDR1 and CDR2, looked up from the germline V gene, are MNHGY and SVAAGI. From the cysteine through the phenylalanine, the CDR3 covers 16 amino acids. Only the CDR3 part of the read is kept: 48 bases, read in frame from the first base. Reads for this sample came from an Illumina MiSeq. The raw public data were reprocessed by TCRdb itself: fastp quality trimming at Q25, MiXCR clonotype calling, in-frame beta chains only. Rows with one shared CDR3 protein collapse into an entry with the most common genes and DNA. The sample table shows more than 50,000 distinct CDR3 sequences, and about 20% are seen once. Over 2% of the sample is in the top ten clones. Overall study outcomes, separate from this receptor: Analysis of alphabeta pairing showed that TRAV12-1 paired preferentially with TRBV2, and the TCRs formed by this pairing showed CDR3 homology. Compared with control subjects, Lofgren's syndrome patients reportedly showed the greatest expansion in the V gene segments TRAV12-1 and TRBV2. Recognition of a sarcoidosis-associated antigen was only suggested, and the antigen itself remained putative and was not identified. CDR3 motifs in TRAV12-1 and TRBV2 were reported to be shared across several Lofgren's syndrome patients, which suggests public CD4+ TCR repertoires.

The sequence derives from a human donor with sarcoidosis (Löfgren's syndrome or another form), or a control subject (not recorded which). Recombination linked TRBV6-9 to TRBJ2-1; 10 junctional bases match TRBD1. The sample taken for sequencing was CD4+ T cells from PBMCs. The nucleotide sequence is given as TGTGCCAGCAGTTCCATTCCGGGACAGGGGAAGAGTGAGCGGTTCTTC. This yields the protein CASSSIPGQGKSERFF.